This T cell receptor beta chain was recovered during a study of glioma-infiltrating T cells after dendritic cell vaccination. Study background: Patients had newly diagnosed or recurrent glioblastoma and received dendritic cell vaccines. Monocyte-derived dendritic cells, cultured seven days with IL-4 and GM-CSF, were pulsed with autologous tumor lysate. Autologous tumor lysate-pulsed dendritic cell vaccination was given between the early 2000s and the early 2010s.

TCRdb keeps only in-frame clones here, not all; method: immunoSEQ multiplex PCR. Among 45,000 to 60,000 clones listed, about four fifths were seen once. Stated time point: after dendritic cell vaccination, including at tumor progression/relapse. Blood PBMC samples: pre-vaccination, two weeks post third vaccination, and at tumor progression. The CDR3 has 16 amino acids. Germline loops: CDR1 SGDLS, CDR2 YYNGEE. The J segment lost 0 bases and the V segment lost 3 bases, leaving 5 bases of the junction unmatched. The V gene is TRBV9, the J gene TRBJ1-3, with TRBD1 identical over 8 bases. The sequencing used blood, collected after dendritic cell vaccination. The TCR comes from a human donor with glioblastoma. CDR3 DNA sequence: TGTGCCAGCAGCGAGGGACAGGCCTACTCTGGAAACACCATATATTTT. Translating it yields CASSEGQAYSGNTIYF.